This T cell receptor (beta chain) was profiled in a study of shared clonotypes between healthy human individuals. Broader study findings: Memory subsets generally showed smaller estimated richness than naive subsets did.

Germline CDR1 is SGHNT and CDR2 is YYREEE (reference sequence). Trimming removed 2 bases from V and 8 bases from J, with 13 bases in between. The CDR3 is 14 amino acids. Notes on this clone: Its antigen is still unknown.

Genomic DNA of each subset was evenly split across several immunoSEQ plates. The assay was immunoSEQ multiplex PCR, and TCRdb's table has in-frame clones only and misses some. The data hold about 2 million clones, with about 95% observed a single time. It was CD45RO-negative cells, positively selected for CCR7, that made up naive CD8 cells, with terminally differentiated effector memory CD45RA+ cells excluded. Each of the donors was a healthy adult who was HIV-negative and had not had a recent acute infection or vaccination. Among the donors, all were Caucasian adults who lived in Nashville, Tennessee.

The rearrangement joins TRBV5-4 to TRBJ1-4; D unresolved. This TCR derives from a man between 18 and 29 years old in good health. Source material: naive CD8+ T cells sorted from blood. The DNA of the CDR3 is TGTGCCAGCAGCTTTAGTGGGTCGAGAGAAAAACTGTTTTTT. It translates to CASSFSGSREKLFF.